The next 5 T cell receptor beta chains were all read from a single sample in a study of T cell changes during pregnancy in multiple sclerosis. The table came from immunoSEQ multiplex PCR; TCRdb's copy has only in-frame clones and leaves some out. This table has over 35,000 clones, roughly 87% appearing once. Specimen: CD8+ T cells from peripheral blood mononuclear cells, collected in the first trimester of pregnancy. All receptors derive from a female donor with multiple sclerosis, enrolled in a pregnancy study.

The DNA of the CDR3 is TGTGCCAGCAGCGTCACAGGGGACACCTACGAGCAGTACTTC. It is translated as CASSVTGDTYEQYF. The chain joins TRBV9 to TRBJ2-7, with 7 positions matching TRBD1. In germline, CDR1 is SGDLS, CDR2 YYNGEE. V was pared by 2 bases and J by 2 bases, with 4 bases of the junction left unmatched. This CDR3 has 14 amino acids.

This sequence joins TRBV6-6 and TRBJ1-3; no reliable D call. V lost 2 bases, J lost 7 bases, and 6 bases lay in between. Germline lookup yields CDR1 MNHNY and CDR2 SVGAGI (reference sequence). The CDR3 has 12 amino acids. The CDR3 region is CASSYDGNTIYF. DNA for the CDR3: TGTGCCAGCAGTTACGACGGGAACACCATATATTTT.

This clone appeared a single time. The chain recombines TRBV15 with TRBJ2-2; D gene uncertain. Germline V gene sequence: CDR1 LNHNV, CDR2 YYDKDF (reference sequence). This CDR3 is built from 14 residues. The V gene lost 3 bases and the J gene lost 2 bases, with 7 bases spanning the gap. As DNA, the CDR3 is TGTGCCACCAGCAGGGGCCTTAACACCGGGGAGCTGTTTTTT. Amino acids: CATSRGLNTGELFF.

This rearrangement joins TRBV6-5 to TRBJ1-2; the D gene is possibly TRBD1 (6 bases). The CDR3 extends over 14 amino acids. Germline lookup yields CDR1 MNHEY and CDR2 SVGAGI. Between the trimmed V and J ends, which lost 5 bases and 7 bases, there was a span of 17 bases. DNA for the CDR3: TGTGCCAGCAGTGAACAGGGAGGGCGGGGTGGCTACACCTTC. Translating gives CASSEQGGRGGYTF.

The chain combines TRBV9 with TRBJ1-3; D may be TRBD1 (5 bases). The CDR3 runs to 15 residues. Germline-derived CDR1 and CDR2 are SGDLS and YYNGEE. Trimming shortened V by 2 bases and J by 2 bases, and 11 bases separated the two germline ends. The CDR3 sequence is CASSVDSQAGNTIYF. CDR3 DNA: TGTGCCAGCAGCGTCGACAGTCAGGCTGGAAACACCATATATTTT.